A single sample is the source of the 25 T cell receptor beta chains below, sequenced in a study of T-cell reconstitution after alpha-beta-depleted transplantation in children. A TCRbeta library incorporating unique molecular identifiers was prepared. Using its own MiXCR run on the PCR reads, TCRdb lists one record per CDR3 protein. The table shows about 340,000 distinct CDR3 sequences, with 13% occurring only once. This specimen was PBMCs, taken from the stem cell graft. These receptors all come from a human donor who donated a stem cell graft to a child with Fanconi anemia.

The table lists this clonotype with a few counts. The chain uses TRBV4-3 and TRBJ2-4, with D unclear. Germline values: CDR1 LGHNA, CDR2 YSLEER. Trimming stripped 0 bases from V and 1 base from J, with 7 bases between. The CDR3 is 15 amino acids. For the CDR3, the DNA is TGCGCCAGCAGCCAAGAGAGAGCGGCCAAAAACATTCAGTACTTC. Translating it yields CASSQERAAKNIQYF.

As for this clonotype: A junction boundary mismatches the germline segment, possibly from a read error. This chain uses TRBV29-1 with TRBJ1-2; D is unclear. Germline CDR1 is SQVTM and CDR2 is ANQGSEA. This CDR3 has 11 amino acids. DNA for the CDR3: TGCAGCGCGACGGAGAACTATGGCTACGCCTTC. It specifies CSATENYGYAF.

The chain carries TRBV29-1 and TRBJ2-3; 9 bases map to TRBD2. The CDR3 length is 18 residues. J was trimmed by 2 bases and V by 3 bases; bases with no gene match: 15. Germline loops: CDR1 SQVTM, CDR2 ANQGSEA. The CDR3 is CSVDNWREGQGYTDTQYF. CDR3 in DNA: TGCAGCGTTGACAATTGGCGGGAGGGCCAGGGATACACAGATACGCAGTATTTT.

CDR3 protein: CASSERGRAYNSPLHF. CDR3 sequence (DNA): TGTGCCAGCAGTGAAAGGGGAAGGGCCTATAATTCACCCCTCCACTTT. This chain links TRBV6-1 with TRBJ1-6, with D possibly matching TRBD1 (5 bases). The CDR3 consists of 16 residues. V gave up 2 bases and J gave up 2 bases, with 10 bases separating them. Germline V gene sequence: CDR1 MNHNS, CDR2 SASEGT.

A few counts support this clonotype. This chain joins TRBV20-1 and TRBJ2-3; D remains unclear. V was clipped by 5 bases and J by 3 bases, with 9 bases between them. This CDR3 has 12 residues. The germline gives CDR1 DFQATT, CDR2 SNEGSKA (reference sequence). CDR3 coding DNA: TGCAGTGCTCCCTTAAGGACAGATACGCAGTATTTT. Translation gives CSAPLRTDTQYF.

This clonotype was detected a few times. This sequence joins TRBV6-2 or TRBV6-3 and TRBJ2-7; D possibly corresponds to TRBD1 (5 bases). Trimming removed 4 bases from V and 2 bases from J, with 6 bases in between. CDR1 is MNHEY and CDR2 is SVGEGT in the germline V gene. The CDR3 runs to 12 residues. This CDR3 is CASSSTAYEQYV. The CDR3 region has the DNA TGTGCCAGCAGTTCGACAGCCTACGAGCAGTACGTC.

This clonotype was counted a few times. The V gene is TRBV12-3 or TRBV12-4, the J gene TRBJ2-7; 12 positions match TRBD1. The V segment lost 4 bases and the J segment 4 bases; nucleotides outside the gene matches: 2. CDR3 size: 14 residues. The CDR3 DNA follows: TGTGCCAGCAGTTGGGGACAGGGGGCGTACGAGCAGTACTTC. Translating gives CASSWGQGAYEQYF.

DNA of the CDR3: TGCAGCGTTGGTGAGGGTAACTATGGCTACACCTTC. It codes for CSVGEGNYGYTF. This chain connects TRBV29-1 to TRBJ1-2; D not resolved. CDR3 size: 12 residues. Trimming removed 4 bases from V and 1 base from J, with 7 bases in between. The germline V gene encodes CDR1 SQVTM and CDR2 ANQGSEA.

This clonotype was seen at least ten times. V usage is TRBV12-3 or TRBV12-4 and J usage is TRBJ1-2; 12 nucleotides match TRBD1. This CDR3 is built from 14 residues. V lost 6 bases to trimming and J lost 7 bases; unmatched junction nucleotides: 6. The CDR3 bases are TGTGCCAGCAGCTGGGGACAGGGGGCTTTTGGCTACACCTTC. Residues: CASSWGQGAFGYTF.

There are a few counts of this clonotype. This chain joins TRBV12-3 or TRBV12-4 and TRBJ2-3; maybe TRBD1 (5 bases). The CDR3 spans 15 residues. Trimming took off 1 base at V and 3 bases at J, with 11 bases between the two ends. This CDR3 is CASSLGQGWTDTQYF. CDR3 coding DNA: TGTGCCAGCAGTTTAGGCCAGGGATGGACAGATACGCAGTATTTT.

This clonotype has more than one count but fewer than ten. This chain uses TRBV15 with TRBJ1-1; D is unresolved. This CDR3 has 12 residues. CDR1 LNHNV and CDR2 YYDKDF come from the germline V gene (reference sequence). Deletions cut 5 bases from V and 3 bases from J, with 7 bases between. The CDR3 spells CATSARYTEAFF. The DNA of the CDR3 is TGTGCCACCAGCGCACGTTACACTGAAGCTTTCTTT.

In this sample, this clonotype turned up a few times. This chain joins TRBV27 and TRBJ1-5; D not certain. Germline V gives CDR1 MNHEY, CDR2 SMNVEV (reference sequence). The V gene lost 1 base and the J gene lost 8 bases, with 9 bases spanning the gap. The CDR3 contains 13 residues. This chain's CDR3 is CASSLLHNKPQHF. The CDR3 region has the DNA TGTGCCAGCAGTTTATTACATAACAAGCCCCAGCATTTT.

J is TRBJ1-2 and V is TRBV3-1, with a possible D match to TRBD1 (6 bases). The ends were cut back, 0 bases at V and 7 bases at J, with 36 bases in the middle. This CDR3 has 22 amino acids. CDR1 and CDR2 (germline): LGHDT, YNNKEL (reference sequence). The CDR3 bases are TGTGCCAGCAGCCAAGATCCCTTTTCAAGGGTCGAGACAGGCCCTGGACGGGCTGGCTACACCTTC. It is translated as CASSQDPFSRVETGPGRAGYTF.

This clonotype was observed many times. The chain links TRBV29-1 to TRBJ2-3; no reliable D call. CDR3 length: 13 amino acids. The V gene's germline CDR1 is SQVTM and CDR2 ANQGSEA. V lost 1 base and J lost 4, with 9 bases in between. The DNA for the CDR3 is TGCAGCGTTGAAGGGTTAGCCCCAGATACGCAGTATTTT. This gives the protein CSVEGLAPDTQYF.

This clonotype was picked up many times. V usage is TRBV20-1 and J usage is TRBJ2-3; TRBD2 agrees at 8 bases. The length of the CDR3 is 14 residues. Losses at the gene ends were 5 bases for V and 4 bases for J; bases not matched to a gene: 8. In germline, CDR1 is DFQATT, CDR2 SNEGSKA (reference sequence). The CDR3 DNA is TGCAGTGCTTCTCCGGGACTAGTGGCAGATACGCAGTATTTT. Amino acid sequence: CSASPGLVADTQYF.

The table lists this clonotype with a few counts. This chain uses TRBV30 with TRBJ2-3; a weak D match, TRBD1 (7 bases). This CDR3 region has 14 residues. Germline CDR1 GTSNPN, CDR2 SVGIG (reference sequence). The ends were cut back, 4 bases at V and 6 bases at J, with 17 bases in the middle. The CDR3 reads CAWNRDRLVDTQYF. In DNA form, the CDR3 reads TGTGCCTGGAACCGGGACAGACTAGTGGATACGCAGTATTTT.

V is TRBV5-1 and J is TRBJ2-3, with a weak D call TRBD2 (5 bases). CDR3 size: 14 residues. The germline V gene has CDR1 SGHRS and CDR2 YFSETQ. Trimming took 4 bases from V and 4 from J, leaving 13 bases between them. CDR3 DNA sequence: TGCGCCAGCAGCCCCCAGGTGGGAGCAGATACGCAGTATTTT. This codes for CASSPQVGADTQYF.

The table lists this clonotype with many counts. The rearrangement uses TRBV7-9 and TRBJ1-1, with D possibly matching TRBD1 (6 bases). Germline V gives CDR1 SEHNR, CDR2 FQNEAQ (reference sequence). V was cut by 6 bases and J by 2 bases, with 13 bases left in between. The CDR3 is 14 amino acids. The CDR3 reads CASRLIRGNTEAFF. The CDR3 nucleotides are TGTGCCAGCAGGTTGATCAGGGGAAACACTGAAGCTTTCTTT.

In DNA, the CDR3 is TGTGCCAGCAGCCAAGGTACACTAGCGGTGAACACCGGGGAGCTGTTTTTT. This translates into CASSQGTLAVNTGELFF. The chain couples TRBV4-2 to TRBJ2-2; 8 bases agree with TRBD2. J was trimmed by 1 base and V by 1 base; bases with no gene match: 5. CDR1 and CDR2 (germline): LGHNA, YNFKEQ. The length of the CDR3 is 17 residues.

This clonotype was observed a handful of times. This chain joins TRBV5-1 and TRBJ1-2; possibly TRBD1 for D (5 bases). Trimming cost V 5 bases and J 8 bases, with 13 bases left between them. The CDR3 runs to 12 residues. The V gene's germline CDR1 is SGHRS and CDR2 YFSETQ. The chain's CDR3 is CASSWQGDGYTF. The CDR3 DNA is TGCGCCAGCAGTTGGCAGGGAGACGGCTACACCTTC. Combining the CDR3 with reference TRBV5-1 and TRBJ1-2 gives the whole variable domain KAGVTQTPRYLIKTRGQQVTLSCSPISGHRSVSWYQQTPGQGLQFLFEYFSETQRNKGNFPGRFSGRQFSNSRSEMNVSTLELGDSALYLCASSWQGDGYTFGSGTRLTVV.

The chain employs TRBV27 and TRBJ1-2; D remains unclear. Trimming shortened V by 3 bases and J by 0 bases, and 8 bases separated the two germline ends. The length of the CDR3 is 14 residues. Germline assignment: CDR1 MNHEY and CDR2 SMNVEV (reference sequence). This chain's CDR3 is CASSFGGSNYGYTF. Written as DNA, the CDR3 is TGTGCCAGCAGTTTTGGTGGATCTAACTATGGCTACACCTTC.

This clonotype was recorded a few times. This chain uses TRBV7-2 with TRBJ2-7, with 8 bases that match TRBD2. Per germline, CDR1 SGHTA and CDR2 FQGNSA. CDR3 length: 14 residues. V was pared by 5 bases and J by 7 bases, with 10 bases of the junction left unmatched. The CDR3 bases are TGTGCCAGCAGCCCCGGGAGGGCCTGGGGGGAGCAGTACGTC. It encodes CASSPGRAWGEQYV.

Many counts were recorded for this clonotype. V usage is TRBV15 and J usage is TRBJ2-5; D is unclear. V was trimmed by 0 bases and J by 4 bases, leaving 6 bases between them. Germline values: CDR1 LNHNV, CDR2 YYDKDF (reference sequence). The CDR3 sequence is 13 residues long. The CDR3 here is CATSRDSGETQYF. In DNA, the CDR3 is TGTGCCACCAGCAGAGATTCTGGAGAGACCCAGTACTTC.

This clonotype has ten or more counts. In DNA form, the CDR3 reads TGTGCCACCAGCAGAGGGGGGAACACTGAAGCTTTCTTT. This sequence encodes CATSRGGNTEAFF. The J gene is TRBJ1-1, the V gene TRBV15; D gene uncertain. Trimming shortened V by 1 base and J by 1 base, and 4 bases separated the two germline ends. This CDR3 has 13 amino acids. CDR1 is LNHNV, CDR2 YYDKDF, per germline (reference sequence).

This chain joins TRBV7-2 and TRBJ2-7; 9 bases agree with TRBD1. The CDR3 runs 14 residues. Germline CDR1 is SGHTA and CDR2 is FQGNSA. The V and J ends lost 5 bases and 2 bases, in that order; junction bases with no gene match: 4. CDR3 amino acids: CASSRQGVAYEQYV. In DNA, the CDR3 is TGTGCCAGCAGCCGACAGGGGGTGGCCTACGAGCAGTACGTC.